This section outlines one TCR beta chain sequence together with its context. Its antigen is currently not known. The sample holds no much larger clone one base away, and base qualities are not on file. CDR1 and CDR2 were assigned from the germline V gene (reference sequence) as MNHEY and SMNVEV. Trimming takes 5 bases off V and 4 bases off J; junction bases not matched to a gene: 10. Counted from cysteine to phenylalanine, this CDR3 has 16 amino acids. Only the CDR3 region is kept as DNA, spanning 48 bases read in frame from base 1. Library preparation used 5' RACE. Sequenced using a NextSeq 500. The TCR library protocol attached unique molecular identifiers to individual cDNA molecules to correct for sequencing error and PCR bias. TCR alpha and beta chains were both sequenced, and the abundances of alpha and beta sequences in each sample were closely correlated with each other. On the authors' methods: Decombinator V4 was used to annotate TCR sequences for V gene, J gene and CDR3. TCRs were defined as expanded if a significant change between any two time points was detected under a Poisson model with p below 0.0001. Abundances of TCRs were expressed as counts per million after normalisation to the total number of TCRs sequenced in each sample. TRAV1-2 paired with TRAJ12, TRAJ20 or TRAJ33 defined MAIT TCRs, while TRAV10 paired with TRAJ18 defined iNKT TCRs. A search of VDJdb, accessed on 1 November 2021, was run for TCRs annotated to CMV, EBV and SARS-CoV-2, with TCRs annotated for multiple antigens excluded. TCRdb trimmed the raw reads at Q25, called clones with MiXCR and kept productive beta chains. Duplicate CDR3 protein sequences are folded into a single record with the most common DNA and genes. The authors' filters were not applied to this entry. The sample profile shows about 97,000 distinct CDR3 sequences; more than 9.5% of them were found once. Clones ranked in the top ten supply 4.7% of the sample.

A case-control design nested within a healthcare worker cohort in London, UK, was used, with weekly nasopharyngeal swab PCR tests and blood sampling performed. Healthcare workers were enrolled in the week of the UK lockdown, from 23 to 31 March 2020, and were followed every week for up to about 15 weeks. The data stem from a study of early T cells in non-severe SARS-CoV-2 infection (dated by TCRdb to about 2021). Looking at the study overall: Bulk RNA from unsorted whole blood was used for TCR sequencing, so alpha and beta chains could not be paired.

Here is what the overall study found, with its caveats: VDJdb matching was skewed toward anti-spike CD8 responses, so virus-specific expansions were likely underestimated and private and CD4 specificities were missed.

The clonotype originates from an adult who was a healthcare worker with PCR-confirmed SARS-CoV-2 infection or an uninfected control (not recorded which). Sequenced here: whole blood, sampled at baseline. The receptor chain draws on TRBV27 and TRBJ2-4, with TRBD2 matching 8 junction bases. The CDR3 loop reads CASSTSGEQIKNIQYF. Here is the DNA: TGTGCCAGCAGTACTAGCGGCGAACAAATAAAAAACATTCAGTACTTC.